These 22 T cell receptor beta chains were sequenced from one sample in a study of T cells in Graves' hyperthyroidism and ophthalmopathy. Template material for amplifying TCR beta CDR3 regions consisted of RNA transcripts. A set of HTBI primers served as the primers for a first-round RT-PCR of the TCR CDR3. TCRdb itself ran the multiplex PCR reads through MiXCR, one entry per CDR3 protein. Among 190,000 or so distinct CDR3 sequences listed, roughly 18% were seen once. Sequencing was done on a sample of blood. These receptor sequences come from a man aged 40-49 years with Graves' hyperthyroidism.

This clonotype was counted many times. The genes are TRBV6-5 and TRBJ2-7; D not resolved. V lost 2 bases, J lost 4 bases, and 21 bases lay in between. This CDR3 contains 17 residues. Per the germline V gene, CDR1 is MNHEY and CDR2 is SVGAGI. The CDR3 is CASSYPRARAIIYEQYF. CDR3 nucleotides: TGTGCCAGCAGTTACCCCCGGGCAAGGGCAATTATTTACGAGCAGTACTTC.

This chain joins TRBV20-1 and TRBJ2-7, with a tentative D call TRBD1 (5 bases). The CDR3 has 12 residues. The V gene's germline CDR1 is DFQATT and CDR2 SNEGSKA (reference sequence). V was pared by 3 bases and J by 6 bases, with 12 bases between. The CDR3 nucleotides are TGCAGTGCTAGCGATAGGGGCGGCGAGCAGTACTTC. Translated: CSASDRGGEQYF.

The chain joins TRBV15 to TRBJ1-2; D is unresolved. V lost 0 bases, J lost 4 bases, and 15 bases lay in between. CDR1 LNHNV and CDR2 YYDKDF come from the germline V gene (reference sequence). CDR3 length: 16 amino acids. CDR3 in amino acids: CATSREPLSGPYGYTF. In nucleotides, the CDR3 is TGTGCCACCAGCAGAGAGCCTCTTTCAGGCCCCTATGGCTACACCTTC. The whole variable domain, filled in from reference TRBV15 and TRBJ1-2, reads DAMVIQNPRYQVTQFGKPVTLSCSQTLNHNVMYWYQQKSSQAPKLLFHYYDKDFNNEADTPDNFQSRRPNTSFCFLDIRSPGLGDTAMYLCATSREPLSGPYGYTFGSGTRLTVV.

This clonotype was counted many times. This chain's CDR3 is CASSRGQNMGKLFF. CDR3 sequence (DNA): TGTGCCAGCAGCCGAGGACAAAACATGGGAAAACTGTTTTTT. The chain combines TRBV7-2 with TRBJ1-4; possibly TRBD1 for D (5 bases). This CDR3 comprises 14 residues. Germline V gene lookup returns CDR1 SGHTA and CDR2 FQGNSA. The V and J ends lost 5 bases and 10 bases respectively, with 17 bases between them.

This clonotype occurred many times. In nucleotides, the CDR3 is TGTGCCTGGAGAGCCGCCCGAGGGGCGGCAGGGTGGCGGAATGAGCAGTTCTTC. Protein sequence: CAWRAARGAAGWRNEQFF. The chain carries TRBV30 and TRBJ2-1, with D possibly called TRBD1 or TRBD2 (5 bases each). The germline V gene encodes CDR1 GTSNPN and CDR2 SVGIG (reference sequence). This CDR3 has 18 residues. V lost 3 bases to trimming and J lost 7 bases, with 28 bases between them.

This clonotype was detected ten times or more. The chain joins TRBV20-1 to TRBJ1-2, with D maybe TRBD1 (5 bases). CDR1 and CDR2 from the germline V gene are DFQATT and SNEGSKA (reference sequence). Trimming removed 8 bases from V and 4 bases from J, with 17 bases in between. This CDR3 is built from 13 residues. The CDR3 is CSTSGGMGYGYTF. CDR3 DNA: TGCAGTACGAGCGGGGGGATGGGCTATGGCTACACCTTC.

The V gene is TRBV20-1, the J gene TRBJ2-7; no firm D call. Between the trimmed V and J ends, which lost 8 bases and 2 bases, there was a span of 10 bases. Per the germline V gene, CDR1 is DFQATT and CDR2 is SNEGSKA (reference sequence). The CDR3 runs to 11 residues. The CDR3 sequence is CSYVRAYEQYF. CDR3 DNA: TGCAGTTACGTACGGGCCTACGAGCAGTACTTC.

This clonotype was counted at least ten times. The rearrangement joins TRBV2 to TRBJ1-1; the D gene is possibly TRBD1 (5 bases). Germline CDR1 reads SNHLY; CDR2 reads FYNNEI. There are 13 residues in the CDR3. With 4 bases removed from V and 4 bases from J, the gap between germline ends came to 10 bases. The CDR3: CASSGQGTTEAFF. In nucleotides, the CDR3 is TGTGCCAGCAGTGGTCAAGGGACCACTGAAGCTTTCTTT. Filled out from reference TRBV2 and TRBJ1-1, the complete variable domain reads EPEVTQTPSHQVTQMGQEVILRCVPISNHLYFYWYRQILGQKVEFLVSFYNNEISEKSEIFDDQFSVERPDGSNFTLKIRSTKLEDSAMYFCASSGQGTTEAFFGQGTRLTVV.

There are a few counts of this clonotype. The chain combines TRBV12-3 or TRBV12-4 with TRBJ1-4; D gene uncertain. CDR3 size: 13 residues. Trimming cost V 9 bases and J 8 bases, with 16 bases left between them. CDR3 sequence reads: CASRPGSREKLFF. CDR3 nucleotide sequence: TGTGCCAGTCGCCCGGGCTCGCGGGAAAAACTGTTTTTT.

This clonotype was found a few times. The DNA of the CDR3 is TGTGCCAGCAGCTCACAGGGCTTTAATGAAAAACTGTTTTTT. This gives the protein CASSSQGFNEKLFF. This chain links TRBV7-2 with TRBJ1-4; tentatively, D is TRBD1 (6 bases). The V end lost 4 bases, the J end lost 4 bases, and 10 bases lay between the germline ends. CDR3 size: 14 residues. The germline V gene encodes CDR1 SGHTA and CDR2 FQGNSA.

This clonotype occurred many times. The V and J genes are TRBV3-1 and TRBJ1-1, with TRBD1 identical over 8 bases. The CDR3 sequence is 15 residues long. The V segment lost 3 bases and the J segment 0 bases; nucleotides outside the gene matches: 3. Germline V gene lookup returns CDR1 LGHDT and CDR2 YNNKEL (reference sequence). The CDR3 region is CASSQTGDMNTEAFF. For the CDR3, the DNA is TGTGCCAGCAGCCAGACAGGGGACATGAACACTGAAGCTTTCTTT. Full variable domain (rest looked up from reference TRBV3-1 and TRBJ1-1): DTAVSQTPKYLVTQMGNDKSIKCEQNLGHDTMYWYKQDSKKFLKIMFSYNNKELIINETVPNRFSPKSPDKAHLNLHINSLELGDSAVYFCASSQTGDMNTEAFFGQGTRLTVV.

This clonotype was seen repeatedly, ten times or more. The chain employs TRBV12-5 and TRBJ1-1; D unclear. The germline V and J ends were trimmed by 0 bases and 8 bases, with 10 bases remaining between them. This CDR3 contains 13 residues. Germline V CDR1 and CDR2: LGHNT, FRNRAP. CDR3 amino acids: CASGLVPEDEAFF. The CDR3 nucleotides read TGTGCTAGTGGTTTGGTACCCGAGGACGAAGCTTTCTTT.

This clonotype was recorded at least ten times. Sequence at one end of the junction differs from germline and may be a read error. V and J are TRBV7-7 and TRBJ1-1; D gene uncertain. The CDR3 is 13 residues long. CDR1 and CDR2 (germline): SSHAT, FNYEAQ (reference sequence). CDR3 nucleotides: TGTGCTAGCAGCTTAGGGCGAGGCGATGAAGCTTTCTTT. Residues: CASSLGRGDEAFF. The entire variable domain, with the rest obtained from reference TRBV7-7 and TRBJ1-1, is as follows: GAGVSQSPRYKVTKRGQDVTLRCDPISSHATLYWYQQALGQGPEFLTYFNYEAQPDKSGLPSDRFSAERPEGSISTLTIQRTEQRDSAMYRCASSLGRGDEAFFGQGTRLTVV.

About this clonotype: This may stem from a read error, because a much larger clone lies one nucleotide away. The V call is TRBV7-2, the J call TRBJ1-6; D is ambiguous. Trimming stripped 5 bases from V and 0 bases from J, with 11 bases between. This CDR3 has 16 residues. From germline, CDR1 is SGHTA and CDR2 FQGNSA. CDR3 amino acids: CASSMVPSSYNSPLHF. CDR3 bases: TGTGCCAGCAGCATGGTGCCGAGCTCCTATAATTCACCCCTCCACTTT.

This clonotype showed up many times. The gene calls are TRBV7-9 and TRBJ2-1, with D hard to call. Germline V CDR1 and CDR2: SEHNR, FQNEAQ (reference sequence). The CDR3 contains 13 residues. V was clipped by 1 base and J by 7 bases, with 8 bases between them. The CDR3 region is CASSLVAGNEQFF. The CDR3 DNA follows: TGTGCCAGCAGCTTAGTTGCCGGAAATGAGCAGTTCTTC.

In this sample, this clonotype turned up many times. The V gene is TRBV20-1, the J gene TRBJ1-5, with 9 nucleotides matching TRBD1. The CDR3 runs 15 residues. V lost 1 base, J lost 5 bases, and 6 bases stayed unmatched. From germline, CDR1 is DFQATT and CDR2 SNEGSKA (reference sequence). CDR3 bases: TGCAGTGCTAGAGGGGACAGGGAGCGTTATCAGCCCCAGCATTTT. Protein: CSARGDRERYQPQHF.

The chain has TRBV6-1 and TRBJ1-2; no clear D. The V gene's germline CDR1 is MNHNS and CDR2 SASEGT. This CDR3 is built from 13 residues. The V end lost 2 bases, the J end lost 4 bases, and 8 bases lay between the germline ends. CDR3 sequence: CASSEYSVYGYTF. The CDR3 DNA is TGTGCCAGCAGTGAATACAGCGTCTATGGCTACACCTTC.

CDR3 sequence (DNA): TGTGCCAGCAGCTTAGCGTGGGAATCTAGCGGGAGGATTTACAATGAGCAGTTCTTC. This codes for CASSLAWESSGRIYNEQFF. The chain couples TRBV7-2 to TRBJ2-1; 11 bases agree with TRBD2. The CDR3 consists of 19 residues. V trimming: 0 bases; J trimming: 4 bases; junction bases outside the gene matches: 11. Per the germline V gene, CDR1 is SGHTA and CDR2 is FQGNSA. The variable domain in full, with the rest retrieved from reference TRBV7-2 and TRBJ2-1, is GAGVSQSPSNKVTEKGKDVELRCDPISGHTALYWYRQSLGQGLEFLIYFQGNSAPDKSGLPSDRFSAERTGGSVSTLTIQRTQQEDSAVYLCASSLAWESSGRIYNEQFFGPGTRLTVL.

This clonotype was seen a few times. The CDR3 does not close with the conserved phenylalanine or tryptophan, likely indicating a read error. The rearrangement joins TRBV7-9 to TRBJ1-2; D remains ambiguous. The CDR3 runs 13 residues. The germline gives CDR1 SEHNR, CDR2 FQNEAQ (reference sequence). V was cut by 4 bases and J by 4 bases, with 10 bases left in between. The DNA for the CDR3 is TGTGCCAGCAGCTCCGGACCTAGCTATGGCTACACCGTC. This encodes CASSSGPSYGYTV.

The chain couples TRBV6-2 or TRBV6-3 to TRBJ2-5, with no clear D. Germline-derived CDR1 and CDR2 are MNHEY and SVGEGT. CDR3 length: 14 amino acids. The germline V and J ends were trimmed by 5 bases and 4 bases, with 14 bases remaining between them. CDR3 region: CASSAMSDAETQYF. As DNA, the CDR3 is TGTGCCAGCAGTGCTATGTCCGATGCAGAGACCCAGTACTTC.

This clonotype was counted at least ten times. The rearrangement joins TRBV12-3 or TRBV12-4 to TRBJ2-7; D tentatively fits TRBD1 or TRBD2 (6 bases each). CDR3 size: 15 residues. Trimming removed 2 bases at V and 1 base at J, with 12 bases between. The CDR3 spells CASSLIGGWSYEQYF. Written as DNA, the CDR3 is TGTGCCAGCAGTTTAATCGGGGGCTGGTCCTACGAGCAGTACTTC.

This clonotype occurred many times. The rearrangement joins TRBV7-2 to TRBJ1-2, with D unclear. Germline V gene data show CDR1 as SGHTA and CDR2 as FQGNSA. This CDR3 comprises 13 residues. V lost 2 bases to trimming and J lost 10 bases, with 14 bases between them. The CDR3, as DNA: TGTGCCAGCAGCTTACCCCCGCAGGAAGACTACACCTTC. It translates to CASSLPPQEDYTF.